Listed below are T cell receptor beta chains from one sample, sequenced in a study of blood T cell repertoires in COVID-19. Clones were sequenced by immunoSEQ multiplex PCR, and TCRdb holds only the in-frame ones, with some missing. This repertoire shows hundreds of thousands of clones, 70% to 90% found once; its top ten account for around 0.97%. The sample comprised peripheral blood. The receptors here all came from a man aged 35-49 years with acute or convalescent COVID-19. Both conserved end residues are part of each CDR3. The order of the fields is clone size, J gene, V gene, D gene, CDR3 protein, CDR3 DNA. A D gene is named only where the DNA matches it firmly. Clone sizes are given selectively: once, few, many, or a class where the clone is expanded.

abundance: .
j_gene: TRBJ2-2
v_gene: TRBV19
d_gene: TRBD2
CDR3aa: CASTSGTSEAGELFF
CDR3nt: TGTGCCAGTACCTCCGGGACTAGCGAGGCCGGGGAGCTGTTTTTT

abundance: .
j_gene: TRBJ2-7
v_gene: TRBV28
d_gene: TRBD1
CDR3aa: CASGGGGTGDYEQYF
CDR3nt: TGTGCCAGCGGGGGCGGGGGGACAGGGGACTACGAGCAGTACTTC

abundance: .
j_gene: TRBJ2-2
v_gene: TRBV11-2
d_gene: .
CDR3aa: CASSLGGLNTGELFF
CDR3nt: TGTGCCAGCAGCTTAGGCGGGCTGAACACCGGGGAGCTGTTTTTT

abundance: .
j_gene: TRBJ2-3
v_gene: TRBV11-2
d_gene: TRBD2
CDR3aa: CASSFLAGGTDTQYF
CDR3nt: TGTGCCAGCAGCTTCCTAGCGGGGGGAACAGATACGCAGTATTTT

abundance: .
j_gene: TRBJ2-5
v_gene: TRBV15
d_gene: .
CDR3aa: CATSRPTVFKTQYF
CDR3nt: TGTGCCACCAGCAGACCGACAGTTTTTAAGACCCAGTACTTC

abundance: .
j_gene: TRBJ1-2
v_gene: TRBV5-8
d_gene: TRBD1
CDR3aa: CASSWGQHKGGYTF
CDR3nt: TGTGCCAGCAGCTGGGGACAGCATAAGGGTGGCTACACCTTC

abundance: .
j_gene: TRBJ2-7
v_gene: TRBV9
d_gene: TRBD2
CDR3aa: CASSGQAGGNYEQYF
CDR3nt: TGTGCCAGCAGCGGCCAAGCGGGGGGGAATTACGAGCAGTACTTC

abundance: .
j_gene: TRBJ1-5
v_gene: TRBV28
d_gene: .
CDR3aa: CASSLVGASNQPQHF
CDR3nt: TGTGCCAGCAGTTTAGTAGGGGCGAGCAATCAGCCCCAGCATTTT

abundance: .
j_gene: TRBJ1-2
v_gene: TRBV28
d_gene: .
CDR3aa: CASMVLQNYGYTF
CDR3nt: TGTGCCAGCATGGTGTTGCAGAACTATGGCTACACCTTC

abundance: .
j_gene: TRBJ1-5
v_gene: TRBV20-1
d_gene: .
CDR3aa: CSASDGGGNQPQHF
CDR3nt: TGCAGTGCTAGTGACGGGGGAGGCAATCAGCCCCAGCATTTT

abundance: .
j_gene: TRBJ1-1
v_gene: TRBV7-9
d_gene: TRBD1
CDR3aa: CASSSGQGVNTEAFF
CDR3nt: TGTGCCAGCAGCTCCGGACAGGGTGTGAACACTGAAGCTTTCTTT

abundance: .
j_gene: TRBJ1-6
v_gene: TRBV5-1
d_gene: .
CDR3aa: CASSLEVSYNSPLHF
CDR3nt: TGCGCCAGCAGCTTAGAGGTTTCCTATAATTCACCCCTCCACTTT

abundance: .
j_gene: TRBJ1-2
v_gene: TRBV5-6
d_gene: TRBD1
CDR3aa: CASSAVPGQDNYGYTF
CDR3nt: TGTGCCAGCAGTGCTGTCCCGGGACAGGACAACTATGGCTACACCTTC

abundance: .
j_gene: TRBJ1-2
v_gene: TRBV5-1
d_gene: .
CDR3aa: CASSLSERWGYTF
CDR3nt: TGCGCCAGCAGCCTCTCAGAGCGTTGGGGCTACACCTTC

abundance: .
j_gene: TRBJ2-1
v_gene: TRBV28
d_gene: TRBD1
CDR3aa: CASSLAGQGADEQFF
CDR3nt: TGTGCCAGCAGTTTAGCTGGACAGGGGGCCGATGAGCAGTTCTTC

abundance: .
j_gene: TRBJ1-4
v_gene: TRBV5-5
d_gene: TRBD1
CDR3aa: CASSAEGQGDEKLFF
CDR3nt: TGTGCCAGCAGCGCGGAAGGACAGGGAGATGAAAAACTGTTTTTT

abundance: .
j_gene: TRBJ1-1
v_gene: TRBV3-1/TRBV3-2
d_gene: .
CDR3aa: CASSQDPENTEAFF
CDR3nt: TGTGCCAGCAGCCAAGATCCAGAAAACACTGAAGCTTTCTTT

abundance: .
j_gene: TRBJ2-1
v_gene: TRBV9
d_gene: TRBD1
CDR3aa: CASSVDGTDYNEQFF
CDR3nt: TGTGCCAGCAGCGTAGATGGGACAGATTACAATGAGCAGTTCTTC

abundance: .
j_gene: TRBJ1-1
v_gene: TRBV27
d_gene: .
CDR3aa: CASSLYGGANTEAFF
CDR3nt: TGTGCCAGCAGTTTATATGGGGGCGCAAACACTGAAGCTTTCTTT

abundance: .
j_gene: TRBJ2-7
v_gene: TRBV7-6
d_gene: .
CDR3aa: CASSRSTGSSYEQYF
CDR3nt: TGTGCCAGCAGCCGTTCGACGGGGAGCTCCTACGAGCAGTACTTC

abundance: .
j_gene: TRBJ2-2
v_gene: TRBV7-6
d_gene: TRBD2
CDR3aa: CASSLSGGSTGELFF
CDR3nt: TGTGCCAGCAGCCTTAGCGGGGGTAGCACCGGGGAGCTGTTTTTT

abundance: .
j_gene: TRBJ2-7
v_gene: TRBV12-3/TRBV12-4
d_gene: TRBD1
CDR3aa: CASTPDRYEQYF
CDR3nt: TGTGCCAGCACCCCGGACAGGTACGAGCAGTACTTC

abundance: .
j_gene: TRBJ2-1
v_gene: TRBV25-1
d_gene: .
CDR3aa: CATSSGGQTYNEQFF
CDR3nt: TGTGCCACCTCTTCAGGGGGGCAAACCTACAATGAGCAGTTCTTC

abundance: once
j_gene: TRBJ2-2
v_gene: TRBV5-1
d_gene: .
CDR3aa: CASSFSVDTGELFF
CDR3nt: TGCGCCAGCAGCTTTTCCGTAGACACCGGGGAGCTGTTTTTT

abundance: .
j_gene: TRBJ1-4
v_gene: TRBV7-9
d_gene: .
CDR3aa: CASSSPQGTNEKLFF
CDR3nt: TGTGCCAGCAGCTCCCCACAGGGAACTAATGAAAAACTGTTTTTT

abundance: once
j_gene: TRBJ1-2
v_gene: TRBV5-6
d_gene: .
CDR3aa: CASSTTGTYGYTF
CDR3nt: TGTGCCAGCAGCACAACAGGGACCTATGGCTACACCTTC

abundance: .
j_gene: TRBJ2-5
v_gene: TRBV4-2
d_gene: TRBD1
CDR3aa: CASRPTGEETQYF
CDR3nt: TGTGCCAGCAGACCGACAGGGGAAGAGACCCAGTACTTC

abundance: once
j_gene: TRBJ2-3
v_gene: TRBV15
d_gene: TRBD2
CDR3aa: CATSRVAGVPPYTQYF
CDR3nt: TGTGCCACCAGCAGAGTAGCGGGGGTCCCCCCCTATACGCAGTATTTT

abundance: .
j_gene: TRBJ1-5
v_gene: TRBV10-3
d_gene: .
CDR3aa: CAISVGDNYSNQPQHF
CDR3nt: TGTGCCATCAGTGTAGGGGACAACTATAGCAATCAGCCCCAGCATTTT

abundance: .
j_gene: TRBJ2-5
v_gene: TRBV11-3
d_gene: .
CDR3aa: CASSLYYQETQYF
CDR3nt: TGTGCCAGCAGCTTATACTACCAAGAGACCCAGTACTTC

abundance: once
j_gene: TRBJ1-1
v_gene: TRBV19
d_gene: TRBD1
CDR3aa: CASNPRQGSIAEAFF
CDR3nt: TGTGCCAGTAACCCGAGACAGGGGTCAATAGCTGAAGCTTTCTTT

abundance: .
j_gene: TRBJ2-1
v_gene: TRBV19
d_gene: TRBD2
CDR3aa: CASGLAGGPPNEQFF
CDR3nt: TGTGCCAGTGGTTTAGCGGGGGGCCCCCCCAATGAGCAGTTCTTC

abundance: .
j_gene: TRBJ2-7
v_gene: TRBV5-1
d_gene: TRBD1
CDR3aa: CASSASTGGEQYF
CDR3nt: TGCGCCAGCAGCGCTTCGACAGGGGGCGAGCAGTACTTC

abundance: .
j_gene: TRBJ2-7
v_gene: TRBV12-3/TRBV12-4
d_gene: .
CDR3aa: CASSQGYGYEQYF
CDR3nt: TGTGCCAGCAGTCAGGGGTACGGGTACGAGCAGTACTTC

abundance: .
j_gene: TRBJ1-1
v_gene: TRBV6-4
d_gene: .
CDR3aa: CASSRSPNTEAFF
CDR3nt: TGTGCCAGCTCTAGAAGCCCGAACACTGAAGCTTTCTTT

abundance: .
j_gene: TRBJ1-2
v_gene: TRBV19
d_gene: .
CDR3aa: CASRRQADYGYTF
CDR3nt: TGTGCCAGTAGGAGACAGGCAGACTATGGCTACACCTTC

abundance: .
j_gene: TRBJ2-7
v_gene: TRBV27
d_gene: TRBD1
CDR3aa: CASSSAGTGPGEQYF
CDR3nt: TGTGCCAGCAGTTCCGCCGGGACAGGGCCGGGCGAGCAGTACTTC

abundance: .
j_gene: TRBJ1-2
v_gene: TRBV10-3
d_gene: .
CDR3aa: CATTGGVGYTF
CDR3nt: TGTGCCACGACGGGGGGCGTTGGCTACACCTTC

abundance: .
j_gene: TRBJ1-1
v_gene: TRBV5-5
d_gene: TRBD1
CDR3aa: CASSLLQGANFAEAFF
CDR3nt: TGTGCCAGCAGCTTGCTACAGGGGGCGAATTTCGCTGAAGCTTTCTTT

abundance: .
j_gene: TRBJ2-7
v_gene: TRBV30
d_gene: TRBD1
CDR3aa: CAWRGQGTYEQYF
CDR3nt: TGTGCCTGGAGAGGACAGGGTACCTACGAGCAGTACTTC

abundance: .
j_gene: TRBJ2-7
v_gene: TRBV2
d_gene: .
CDR3aa: CASNLEQGVYEQYF
CDR3nt: TGTGCCAGCAATTTGGAACAGGGTGTCTACGAGCAGTACTTC

abundance: .
j_gene: TRBJ1-1
v_gene: TRBV5-1
d_gene: .
CDR3aa: CASSLDRATEAFF
CDR3nt: TGCGCCAGCAGCTTGGACAGGGCCACTGAAGCTTTCTTT

abundance: .
j_gene: TRBJ2-7
v_gene: TRBV7-2
d_gene: TRBD2
CDR3aa: CASSSSLAGGYEQYF
CDR3nt: TGTGCCAGCAGCTCCTCCCTAGCGGGGGGGTACGAGCAGTACTTC

abundance: few
j_gene: TRBJ1-6
v_gene: TRBV5-6
d_gene: .
CDR3aa: CASSQNSPLHF
CDR3nt: TGTGCCAGCAGCCAGAATTCACCCCTCCACTTT

abundance: .
j_gene: TRBJ1-1
v_gene: TRBV6-5
d_gene: .
CDR3aa: CASSYSGGATEAFF
CDR3nt: TGTGCCAGCAGTTACTCAGGAGGGGCGACTGAAGCTTTCTTT

abundance: .
j_gene: TRBJ1-2
v_gene: TRBV21-1
d_gene: .
CDR3aa: CASSTRFPRGYCLGYTF
CDR3nt: TGTGCCAGCAGCACCCGGTTCCCCAGGGGTTATTGTCTCGGCTACACCTTC

abundance: .
j_gene: TRBJ1-1
v_gene: TRBV5-6
d_gene: .
CDR3aa: CASSGRTAWDTEAFF
CDR3nt: TGTGCCAGCAGCGGACGGACAGCATGGGACACTGAAGCTTTCTTT

abundance: .
j_gene: TRBJ2-2
v_gene: TRBV7-2
d_gene: .
CDR3aa: CASSLITGTGELFF
CDR3nt: TGTGCCAGCAGCTTAATTACAGGCACCGGGGAGCTGTTTTTT

abundance: .
j_gene: TRBJ2-1
v_gene: TRBV5-1
d_gene: .
CDR3aa: CASRRGSDPGVQFF
CDR3nt: TGCGCCAGCAGACGGGGATCAGACCCTGGAGTGCAGTTCTTC

abundance: few
j_gene: TRBJ2-7
v_gene: TRBV4-2
d_gene: TRBD2
CDR3aa: CASSQQSYGTSGGRPYEQYF
CDR3nt: TGTGCCAGCAGCCAACAAAGCTATGGGACTAGCGGGGGGCGCCCCTACGAGCAGTACTTC

abundance: few
j_gene: TRBJ1-2
v_gene: TRBV18
d_gene: .
CDR3aa: CASSPDSNYGYTF
CDR3nt: TGTGCCAGCTCACCTGACAGTAACTATGGCTACACCTTC

abundance: .
j_gene: TRBJ1-1
v_gene: TRBV14
d_gene: .
CDR3aa: CASSQMDSLNTEAFF
CDR3nt: TGTGCCAGCAGCCAAATGGACAGTCTGAACACTGAAGCTTTCTTT

abundance: few
j_gene: TRBJ1-2
v_gene: TRBV29-1
d_gene: .
CDR3aa: CSVEANYGYTF
CDR3nt: TGCAGCGTTGAGGCCAACTATGGCTACACCTTC

abundance: .
j_gene: TRBJ1-6
v_gene: TRBV19
d_gene: TRBD1
CDR3aa: CASKAGGFSNSPLHF
CDR3nt: TGTGCCAGTAAGGCAGGGGGCTTCTCGAATTCACCCCTCCACTTT

abundance: .
j_gene: TRBJ1-2
v_gene: TRBV5-8
d_gene: .
CDR3aa: CASSSTEAGYTF
CDR3nt: TGTGCCAGCAGCTCGACAGAGGCCGGCTACACCTTC